The 11 T cell receptor beta chains reported below all come from one sample, sequenced in a study of T-cell memory formation after mild COVID-19 (dated by TCRdb to the early 2020s). Library creation used 5' RACE. This sample was sequenced with an Illumina NovaSeq 6000. In-frame beta chains were kept once TCRdb had trimmed the public reads at Q25 with fastp and called clones with MiXCR. Each entry is one CDR3 protein sequence, shown with its most common DNA and genes. The sample table records a few hundred thousand distinct CDR3 sequences; around 27% of these occur just once. The ten largest account for around 13% of the sample. The sequenced sample consisted of PBMCs or a T cell subset sorted from them (not recorded which). All receptors come from an adult woman who had mild COVID-19 (a few samples of this study predate the infection). The sample titles of this study are shuffled in the database, so cell type and time point are left out; the donor was told from shared clones.

This clonotype was observed a few times. The V call is TRBV6-5, the J call TRBJ2-6, with 11 nucleotides matching TRBD2. The junction had 9 bases not matched to a gene; V was cut back by 9 bases and J by 2 bases. CDR3 size: 17 residues. CDR1 and CDR2 from the germline V gene are MNHEY and SVGAGI. This CDR3 reads CASLRLAGSTGANVLTF. The DNA for the CDR3 is TGTGCCAGTCTGCGACTAGCGGGATCCACTGGGGCCAACGTCCTGACTTTC.

This rearrangement joins TRBV2 to TRBJ2-1, with D unclear. The CDR3 covers 15 residues. With 1 base removed from V and 0 bases from J, the gap between germline ends came to 7 bases. CDR1 is SNHLY and CDR2 is FYNNEI in the germline V gene. The CDR3 region is CASSEDGSSYNEQFF. In nucleotides, the CDR3 is TGTGCCAGCAGTGAAGACGGCAGCTCCTACAATGAGCAGTTCTTC.

This clonotype occurred a few times. This chain connects TRBV2 to TRBJ2-7, with TRBD1 as a possible D gene (6 bases). The CDR3 extends over 14 amino acids. Germline CDR1 is SNHLY and CDR2 is FYNNEI. V lost 7 bases and J lost 3, with 16 bases in between. CDR3 DNA sequence: TGTGCCAGCACCCAAGACGGACAGAGCTACGAGCAGTACTTC. It codes for CASTQDGQSYEQYF.

This clonotype occurred many times. The chain couples TRBV20-1 to TRBJ1-4, with D unclear. The ends were cut back, 3 bases at V and 6 bases at J, with 14 bases in the middle. The CDR3 extends over 14 amino acids. Germline loops: CDR1 DFQATT, CDR2 SNEGSKA (reference sequence). Here the CDR3 reads CSARWLGLHEKLFF. CDR3 DNA: TGCAGTGCTAGGTGGCTCGGGCTTCATGAAAAACTGTTTTTT.

This clonotype has just one count. The chain is built from TRBV9 and TRBJ2-5; D is perhaps TRBD2 (6 bases). V was trimmed by 0 bases and J by 5 bases, leaving 20 bases between them. The germline CDR1 and CDR2 sequences are SGDLS and YYNGEE. The CDR3 has 17 amino acids. The CDR3 bases are TGTGCCAGCAGCGTAGACGATGCGGGGCGTCAGGCGGAGACCCAGTACTTC. Protein sequence: CASSVDDAGRQAETQYF.

The chain employs TRBV4-3 and TRBJ2-1; a possible D gene is TRBD1 (6 bases). Deletions cut 0 bases from V and 1 base from J, with 10 bases between. The CDR3 totals 16 residues. CDR1 LGHNA and CDR2 YSLEER come from the germline V gene. The CDR3 region is CASSQDIGGSYNEQFF. The CDR3 coding sequence is TGCGCCAGCAGCCAAGATATAGGGGGATCCTACAATGAGCAGTTCTTC.

The chain uses TRBV20-1 and TRBJ2-1; TRBD2 matches at 7 bases. Germline CDR1 is DFQATT and CDR2 is SNEGSKA (reference sequence). CDR3 length: 12 residues. The V and J ends lost 4 bases and 7 bases, in that order; junction bases with no gene match: 4. DNA for the CDR3: TGCAGTGCTACCTGGGGGGGGAATGAGCAGTTCTTC. Protein: CSATWGGNEQFF.

The chain joins TRBV14 to TRBJ1-1, with D possibly being TRBD1 (5 bases). This CDR3 spans 16 amino acids. Germline V gene data show CDR1 as SGHDN and CDR2 as FVKESK. The V end was cut by 0 bases, the J end by 4 bases, with 15 bases between. The CDR3 loop is CASSQDLLGTGTEAFF. In nucleotides, the CDR3 is TGTGCCAGCAGCCAAGATCTGTTAGGGACGGGCACTGAAGCTTTCTTT.

This clonotype was detected only once. V is TRBV25-1 and J is TRBJ2-4; TRBD2 is a possible D gene (6 bases). This CDR3 region has 18 residues. Deletions cut 4 bases from V and 2 bases from J, with 21 bases between. Germline loops: CDR1 MGHDK, CDR2 SYGVNS. The CDR3 nucleotides are TGTGCCAGCAGTGTCGGGAGTGGGGGAAGTGGGTCCAAAAACATTCAGTACTTC. This sequence encodes CASSVGSGGSGSKNIQYF. The full variable domain, its missing parts supplied by reference TRBV25-1 and TRBJ2-4, is EADIYQTPRYLVIGTGKKITLECSQTMGHDKMYWYQQDPGMELHLIHYSYGVNSTEKGDLSSESTVSRIRTEHFPLTLESARPSHTSQYLCASSVGSGGSGSKNIQYFGAGTRLSVL.

CDR3 loop: CASSDRVADTQYF. CDR3 bases: TGTGCCAGCTCGGACAGGGTAGCAGATACGCAGTATTTT. The rearrangement links TRBV6-4 to TRBJ2-3, with 8 bases aligning to TRBD1. The germline CDR1 and CDR2 sequences are MRHNA and SNTAGT. V lost 8 bases and J lost 4; bases outside the gene matches: 5. CDR3 size: 13 residues.

The CDR3 region has the DNA TGTGCCAGCAGCCTATTTAGTGAAAAACTGTTTTTT. It is translated as CASSLFSEKLFF. The rearrangement joins TRBV7-8 to TRBJ1-4; no clear D. Germline CDR1 reads SGHVS; CDR2 reads FQNEAQ. Trimming shortened V by 5 bases and J by 7 bases, and 8 bases separated the two germline ends. The CDR3 totals 12 residues. Together with reference TRBV7-8 and TRBJ1-4, the CDR3 gives the full variable domain: GAGVSQSPRYKVAKRGQDVALRCDPISGHVSLFWYQQALGQGPEFLTYFQNEAQLDKSGLPSDRFFAERPEGSVSTLKIQRTQQEDSAVYLCASSLFSEKLFFGSGTQLSVL.